The rows below give T cell receptor beta chains drawn from one sample of a study of blood T cell repertoires in COVID-19. Method: immunoSEQ multiplex PCR; TCRdb's copy keeps in-frame clones and lacks some. This table holds about 260,000 clones, 88% found once. Specimen: PBMCs or T cells enriched from blood (not recorded which). The origin of the receptors is a woman in her thirties or forties who had been exposed to COVID-19. CDR3s include the opening cysteine and the closing phenylalanine or tryptophan. A D gene is named only where the DNA matches it firmly. Not every row has a clone size; where given, it reads once, few, many or a size class.

V gene	J gene	D gene	clone size	CDR3 DNA	CDR3 protein
TRBV7-2	TRBJ2-1	.	.	TGTGCCAGCAGCTTAATCCCACAGCCGGGGGTTGAGCAGTTCTTC	CASSLIPQPGVEQFF
TRBV21-1	TRBJ2-3	.	.	TGTGCCAGCAGCAAGGATTTAAAACTAGCGGGAGGGCCTTGCACAGATACGCAGTATTTT	CASSKDLKLAGGPCTDTQYF
TRBV28	TRBJ2-7	TRBD1	.	TGTGCCAGCAGCCCGACAGGGACAGGGGTTTGGAACGAGCAGTACTTC	CASSPTGTGVWNEQYF
TRBV4-2	TRBJ1-1	.	.	TGTGCCAGCAGCCAAATGGAGAAGTTGAACACTGAAGCTTTCTTT	CASSQMEKLNTEAFF
TRBV7-3	TRBJ2-1	TRBD2	.	TGTGCCAGCAGCGTAACTAGCGGGGGGGTCGATGAGCAGTTCTTC	CASSVTSGGVDEQFF
TRBV19	TRBJ2-2	.	.	TGTGCCAGTGGTAGGGGGGAGAACACCGGGGAGCTGTTTTTT	CASGRGENTGELFF
TRBV4-1	TRBJ1-4	.	.	TGCGCCAGCAGCCCCACGGTCCCAGGGCTAGGAACTAATGAAAAACTGTTTTTT	CASSPTVPGLGTNEKLFF
TRBV7-2	TRBJ1-1	.	.	TGTGCCAGCAGCTTAGTCAGGAACACTGAAGCTTTCTTT	CASSLVRNTEAFF
TRBV11-3	TRBJ1-2	TRBD1	.	TGTGCCAGCAGCGGTCGGACAGGGATACGCTATGGCTACACCTTC	CASSGRTGIRYGYTF
TRBV6-2/TRBV6-3	TRBJ1-3	.	.	TGTGCCAGCAGTTACTCGTTCCGACACTCTGGAAACACCATATATTTT	CASSYSFRHSGNTIYF
TRBV19	TRBJ2-1	.	.	TGTGCCAGTACCCCGCTCTACCGGGGCAATGAGCAGTTCTTC	CASTPLYRGNEQFF
TRBV7-3	TRBJ2-3	TRBD2	.	TGTGCCAGCAGCTTACTACCCGAGACTAGCGGTTACAGCACAGATACGCAGTATTTT	CASSLLPETSGYSTDTQYF
TRBV6-5	TRBJ1-2	.	.	TGTGCCGCCGGGGGTTTGACCACGTATGGCTACACCTTC	CAAGGLTTYGYTF
TRBV7-8	TRBJ1-2	TRBD1	.	TGTGCCAGCAGCTTCTTCTCACAGGGGACATATGGCTACACCTTC	CASSFFSQGTYGYTF
TRBV28	TRBJ2-7	.	few	TGTGCCAGCAGCCCCTATGGGGGGGCCGAGCAGTACTTC	CASSPYGGAEQYF
TRBV6-1	TRBJ2-3	TRBD1	.	TGTGCCAGCACTGAAGCCGGGACAGGGGGGTTGAATACGCAGTATTTT	CASTEAGTGGLNTQYF
TRBV5-5	TRBJ1-4	.	.	TGTGCCAGCAGCTTAACTGAAGAAAAACTGTTTTTT	CASSLTEEKLFF
TRBV28	TRBJ1-5	.	.	TGTGCCAGCAGTTTATCTGGGGGGGGGAGCAATCAGCCCCAGCATTTT	CASSLSGGGSNQPQHF
TRBV20-1	TRBJ2-3	.	.	TGCAGTGCTAGTGATGCACTTATACCCACAGATACGCAGTATTTT	CSASDALIPTDTQYF
TRBV5-1	TRBJ2-3	.	.	TGCGCCAGCAGCTTGGGGGCAGGGACAGATACGCAGTATTTT	CASSLGAGTDTQYF
TRBV19	TRBJ2-5	.	.	TGTGCCAGTAGTGCGGAACAGGGACCCGAGACCGGAGAGACCCAGTACTTC	CASSAEQGPETGETQYF
TRBV6-2/TRBV6-3	TRBJ2-3	TRBD1	once	TGTGCCAGCAGTTGGGGACAGGGGGCAGATACGCAGTATTTT	CASSWGQGADTQYF
TRBV2	TRBJ1-6	TRBD1	.	TGTGCCAGCGCCTCCGGGACAGGGGGCATAGCCCTCCACTTT	CASASGTGGIALHF
TRBV7-9	TRBJ2-2	.	.	TGTGCCAGCCGCGCCAGCGGGCAAGACTGGACCTCCTTCACCGGGGAGCTGTTTTTT	CASRASGQDWTSFTGELFF
TRBV3-1/TRBV3-2	TRBJ2-2	TRBD2	.	TGTGCCAGCAGCCTAATAGCGGGGGTGAACACCGGGGAGCTGTTTTTT	CASSLIAGVNTGELFF
TRBV24-1	TRBJ2-2	TRBD1	.	TGTGCCACCAGTGATCGTGGACAGGGAAGGGAGCTGTTTTTT	CATSDRGQGRELFF
TRBV28	TRBJ2-3	TRBD1	.	TGTGCCAGCAGGGGGGACCTCGGGACAGGGATCACAGATACGCAGTATTTT	CASRGDLGTGITDTQYF
TRBV6-1	TRBJ1-3	.	few	TGTGCCAGCAGTGACGGCTCTGGAAACACCATATATTTT	CASSDGSGNTIYF
TRBV11-1	TRBJ2-5	TRBD2	.	TGTGCCAGCAGCTTAAGACTAGCGAGAGGGTACGAGACCCAGTACTTC	CASSLRLARGYETQYF
TRBV28	TRBJ2-7	TRBD1	.	TGTGCCAGCAGTTTTTATTCTCCAGGGGGTGCGTACGAGCAGTACTTC	CASSFYSPGGAYEQYF
TRBV7-9	TRBJ1-2	.	.	TGTGCCAGCAGCTTAAAGAACAGGCTGGATGGCTACACCTTC	CASSLKNRLDGYTF
TRBV2	TRBJ1-2	TRBD1	few	TGTGCCAGCAGTCCCTCCGGGACAGGCAACTATGGCTACACCTTC	CASSPSGTGNYGYTF
TRBV28	TRBJ2-7	.	.	TGTGCCAGCAGTTTAGTCAGGGTTTCGGTCGAGCAGTACTTC	CASSLVRVSVEQYF
TRBV6-5	TRBJ1-1	TRBD1	.	TGTGCCAGCAGGGGGACAGCCGAATTTGAAGCTTTCTTT	CASRGTAEFEAFF
TRBV3-1/TRBV3-2	TRBJ2-3	TRBD2	.	TGTGCCAGCAGCCAAGGACTAGCGGGGGGGGTTTCCGCAGATACGCAGTATTTT	CASSQGLAGGVSADTQYF
TRBV2	TRBJ1-2	TRBD1	once	TGTGCCAGCAGGTCGGGACAGGGAGGCGGCTACACCTTC	CASRSGQGGGYTF
TRBV18	TRBJ2-2	.	.	TGTGCCAGCTCACCCATCCAACCTCCGGCCGGGGAGCTGTTTTTT	CASSPIQPPAGELFF
TRBV30	TRBJ1-4	.	.	TGTGCCTGGAGTGGGGGGAGGACTAATGAAAAACTGTTTTTT	CAWSGGRTNEKLFF
TRBV20-1	TRBJ2-1	.	.	TGCAGTGCTAGACAGAGGAATGAGCAGTTCTTC	CSARQRNEQFF
TRBV30	TRBJ1-1	.	.	TGTGCCTGGAAAGGGGTGTCCTTGAACACTGAAGCTTTCTTT	CAWKGVSLNTEAFF
TRBV6-1	TRBJ2-5	TRBD1	.	TGTGCCAGCAGTGAAGCTTGGGCAGGGGGCAGAGAGACCCAGTACTTC	CASSEAWAGGRETQYF